This T cell receptor (beta chain) was profiled in a study of spatial heterogeneity in lung cancer. Broader study findings: For expanded intratumoral alpha and beta TCRs, counts tracked tumor mutation counts.

Time point in this sample: sample taken at primary tumor resection. Unsorted whole RNA from tumor, nontumor lung or frozen PBMC underwent sequencing. This clonotype is labeled as medium-sized. Its antigen is not known. A unique molecular identifier was attached to every TCR cDNA molecule. TCRdb used MiXCR to reprocess the 5' RACE reads, holding one entry per CDR3 protein. The sample includes 8,000 or so distinct CDR3 sequences, about 7.7% of them seen just once. Sequenced material: lung tumor tissue, taken at surgery. The sequence was collected from a male donor with early-stage non-small cell lung cancer.

This CDR3 reads CASSLLLGQFF. The CDR3, as DNA: TGTGCCAGCAGTCTCCTTTTAGGGCAGTTCTTC. The chain recombines TRBV11-2 with TRBJ2-1; D call uncertain. From germline, CDR1 is SGHAT and CDR2 FQNNGV. The V and J ends lost 6 bases and 12 bases respectively, with 12 bases between them. This CDR3 has 11 amino acids.